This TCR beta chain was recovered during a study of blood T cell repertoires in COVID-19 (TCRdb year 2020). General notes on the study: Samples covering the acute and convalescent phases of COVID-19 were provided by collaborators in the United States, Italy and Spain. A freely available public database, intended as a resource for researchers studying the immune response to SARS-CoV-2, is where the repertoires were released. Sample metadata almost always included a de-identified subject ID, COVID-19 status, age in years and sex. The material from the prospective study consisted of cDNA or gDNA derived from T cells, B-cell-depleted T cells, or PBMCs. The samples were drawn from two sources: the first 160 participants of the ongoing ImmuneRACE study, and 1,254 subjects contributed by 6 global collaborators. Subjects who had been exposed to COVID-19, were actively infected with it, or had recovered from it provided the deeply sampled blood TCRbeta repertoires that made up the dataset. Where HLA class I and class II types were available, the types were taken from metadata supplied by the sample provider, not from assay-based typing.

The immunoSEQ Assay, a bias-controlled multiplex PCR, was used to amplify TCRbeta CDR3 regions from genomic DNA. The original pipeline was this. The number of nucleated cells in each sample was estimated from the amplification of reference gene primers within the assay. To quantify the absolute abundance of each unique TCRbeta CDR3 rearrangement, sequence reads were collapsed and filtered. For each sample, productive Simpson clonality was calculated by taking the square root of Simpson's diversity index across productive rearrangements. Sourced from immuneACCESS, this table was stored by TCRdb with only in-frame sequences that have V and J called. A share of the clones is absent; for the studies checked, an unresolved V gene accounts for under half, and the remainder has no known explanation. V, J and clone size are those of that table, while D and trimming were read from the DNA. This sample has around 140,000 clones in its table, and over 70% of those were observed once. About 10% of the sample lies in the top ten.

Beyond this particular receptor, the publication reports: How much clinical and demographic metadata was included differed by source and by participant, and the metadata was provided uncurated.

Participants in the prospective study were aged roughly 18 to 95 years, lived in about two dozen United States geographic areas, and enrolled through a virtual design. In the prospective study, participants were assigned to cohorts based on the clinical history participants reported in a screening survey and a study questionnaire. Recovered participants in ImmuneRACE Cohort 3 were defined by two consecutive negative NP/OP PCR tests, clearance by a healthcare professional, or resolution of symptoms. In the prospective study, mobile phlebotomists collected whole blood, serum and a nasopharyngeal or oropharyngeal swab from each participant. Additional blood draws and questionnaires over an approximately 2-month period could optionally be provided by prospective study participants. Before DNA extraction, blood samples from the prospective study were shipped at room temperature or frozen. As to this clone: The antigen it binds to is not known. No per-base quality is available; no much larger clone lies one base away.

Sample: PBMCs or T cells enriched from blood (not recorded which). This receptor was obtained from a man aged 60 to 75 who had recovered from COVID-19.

The nucleotides read TGTGCCAGCAGCCAGAGGACTAGCGCTACCTACCACGAGCAGTACTTC. Its amino acids are CASSQRTSATYHEQYF. The rearrangement combines TRBV11-2 with TRBJ2-7, with TRBD2 identical over 9 junction bases. Measured from the cysteine to the phenylalanine, the CDR3 is 16 residues long. Kept here is only the CDR3 DNA, which spans 48 bases and is read in frame from base 1. The germline V gene encodes CDR1 SGHAT and CDR2 FQNNGV. The germline V and J ends show losses of 5 bases and 5 bases respectively, and no gene match explains 13 bases of the junction.